The entry that follows covers one T cell receptor (beta chain) sequence. Its specificity is unknown. Vbeta (60) and Jbeta (13) primers were used in the PCR. Data came from immunoSEQ multiplex PCR; TCRdb stores just in-frame clones and leaves some out. Among roughly 93,000 clones listed, around 67% were seen once. The sample comes from a study of cytomegalovirus exposure and HLA in healthy donors. V lost 4 bases and J 1 base, leaving 8 bases between the germline ends. The CDR3 has 15 amino acids. Germline CDR1 and CDR2: LGHNA and YNFKEQ. Findings and limits, study-wide: A later analysis found common viral pathogens apparently linked to several of the most significant clusters. The productive fraction for most TCR beta V segments was about 90% or about 30% in an earlier analysis. Association of a missense DCLRE1C variant with TCR beta V- and J-gene trimming was reported in a later analysis.

This receptor was identified in a male donor in good health and CMV-seronegative. Sequenced input: PBMCs. This chain links TRBV4-2 with TRBJ2-6, with D possibly matching TRBD1 (6 bases). This CDR3 is CASSRDISGANVLTF. CDR3 nucleotides: TGTGCCAGCAGCCGGGACATTTCTGGGGCCAACGTCCTGACTTTC.